Listed below are T cell receptor beta chains from one sample, sequenced in a study of siplizumab effects on memory and regulatory T cells. Profiling relied on immunoSEQ multiplex PCR, and the TCRdb table lists in-frame clones only, not all of them. Of some 87,000 clones in the sample, around 89% are singletons; the top ten hold roughly 15%. The specimen was CD4+ T cells sorted from blood. Source of these receptors: a human donor in good health. Both conserved end residues are part of each CDR3. A D gene is named only where the DNA matches it firmly. The size of a clone is reported for some rows only, either as once, few or many, or as a class for expanded clones.

J gene: TRBJ1-1
clone size: NA
V gene: TRBV5-1
D gene: NA
CDR3 protein: CASSGISDLNTEAFF

J gene: TRBJ2-3
clone size: NA
V gene: TRBV19
D gene: TRBD2
CDR3 protein: CASRRGGGTDTQYF

J gene: NA
clone size: NA
V gene: TRBV9
D gene: NA
CDR3 protein: CASSKRDISYEQYF

J gene: TRBJ2-7
clone size: NA
V gene: TRBV7-2
D gene: NA
CDR3 protein: CASSSGTARGEQYF

J gene: TRBJ2-7
clone size: once
V gene: TRBV11-2
D gene: NA
CDR3 protein: CASSSTGSPYEQYF

J gene: TRBJ2-1
clone size: NA
V gene: TRBV6-1
D gene: TRBD2
CDR3 protein: CASSQGRRTSTRSDEQFF

J gene: TRBJ1-3
clone size: NA
V gene: TRBV5-4
D gene: TRBD1
CDR3 protein: CASGQGTGNTIYF

J gene: TRBJ2-5
clone size: once
V gene: TRBV9
D gene: TRBD2
CDR3 protein: CASSVTSEQTQYF

J gene: TRBJ1-1
clone size: NA
V gene: TRBV10-3
D gene: NA
CDR3 protein: CAIRAGTVENTEAFF

J gene: TRBJ2-1
clone size: once
V gene: TRBV5-1
D gene: TRBD2
CDR3 protein: CASSTGLAGYNEQFF

J gene: TRBJ1-1
clone size: NA
V gene: TRBV6-5
D gene: NA
CDR3 protein: CASSWGALGNTEAFF

J gene: TRBJ1-2
clone size: few
V gene: TRBV20-1
D gene: NA
CDR3 protein: CSAPTVEGYTF

J gene: TRBJ2-7
clone size: NA
V gene: TRBV28
D gene: NA
CDR3 protein: CASSLRDNPYF

J gene: TRBJ1-1
clone size: few
V gene: TRBV18
D gene: NA
CDR3 protein: CASSPLRNSAGTEAFF

J gene: TRBJ1-4
clone size: NA
V gene: TRBV7-6
D gene: NA
CDR3 protein: CASSSGEGKLFF

J gene: TRBJ1-4
clone size: NA
V gene: TRBV4-1
D gene: NA
CDR3 protein: CASSRSTNEKLFF

J gene: TRBJ2-2
clone size: NA
V gene: TRBV6-5
D gene: NA
CDR3 protein: CASSYGGELFF

J gene: TRBJ2-2
clone size: NA
V gene: TRBV7-6
D gene: NA
CDR3 protein: CASSFSSTPNTGELFF

J gene: TRBJ1-5
clone size: NA
V gene: TRBV7-2
D gene: NA
CDR3 protein: CASSFLTNQPQHF

J gene: TRBJ2-5
clone size: NA
V gene: TRBV5-1
D gene: NA
CDR3 protein: CASSPGGLVETQYF

J gene: TRBJ2-2
clone size: NA
V gene: TRBV10-2
D gene: TRBD2
CDR3 protein: CASTAGGPSGSGELFF

J gene: TRBJ2-3
clone size: NA
V gene: TRBV5-1
D gene: TRBD1
CDR3 protein: CASSSVTGGREKDTQYF

J gene: TRBJ1-5
clone size: NA
V gene: TRBV5-5
D gene: NA
CDR3 protein: CASSLAVVNQPQHF

J gene: TRBJ2-2
clone size: NA
V gene: TRBV19
D gene: NA
CDR3 protein: CASSIGGSRELFF

J gene: TRBJ1-3
clone size: NA
V gene: TRBV18
D gene: TRBD1
CDR3 protein: CASSPGQGANGNTIYF

J gene: TRBJ1-2
clone size: many
V gene: TRBV2
D gene: NA
CDR3 protein: CARRVGQLGSYTF

J gene: TRBJ1-2
clone size: NA
V gene: TRBV2
D gene: NA
CDR3 protein: CASSESSYGYTF

J gene: TRBJ2-7
clone size: NA
V gene: TRBV7-2
D gene: TRBD2
CDR3 protein: CASSLGLAGADEQYF

J gene: TRBJ1-5
clone size: NA
V gene: TRBV9
D gene: NA
CDR3 protein: CASRTHRWRNQPQHF

J gene: TRBJ1-1
clone size: NA
V gene: TRBV19
D gene: NA
CDR3 protein: CASSAARVENTEAFF

J gene: TRBJ2-5
clone size: NA
V gene: TRBV7-8
D gene: TRBD2
CDR3 protein: CASRRPRGTGGGQETQYF

J gene: TRBJ2-3
clone size: NA
V gene: TRBV18
D gene: NA
CDR3 protein: CASSPSSSTDTQYF

J gene: TRBJ2-2
clone size: once
V gene: TRBV6-1
D gene: NA
CDR3 protein: CASRPVRYTGELFF

J gene: TRBJ2-5
clone size: NA
V gene: TRBV7-2
D gene: NA
CDR3 protein: CASSLAGQGETQYF